These 13 T cell receptor beta chains came from one sample sequenced in a study of CD8 T cells in ankylosing spondylitis. TCRdb reprocessed the 5' RACE reads with MiXCR, giving one entry per CDR3 protein. Among under 300,000 distinct CDR3 sequences, 8.6% were seen once, and the ten largest hold over 6.5%. Sequencing was carried out using blood, either unsorted or a sorted T cell fraction (not recorded which). The receptor source for this set is a male donor with ankylosing spondylitis or in good health (not recorded which).

The table lists this clonotype with many counts. DNA for the CDR3: TGCAGTGCTAGAGACGGAGGGAGCTACGAGCAGTACTTC. Translation gives CSARDGGSYEQYF. The chain combines TRBV20-1 with TRBJ2-7, with D perhaps TRBD2 (6 bases). Trimming shortened V by 0 bases and J by 3 bases, and 9 bases separated the two germline ends. Germline CDR1 and CDR2: DFQATT and SNEGSKA (reference sequence). The CDR3 consists of 13 residues.

This clonotype was seen ten or more times. The chain couples TRBV29-1 to TRBJ2-7; the D is unclear. CDR3 size: 12 residues. V lost 3 bases and J lost 7, with 13 bases in between. CDR1 and CDR2 (germline): SQVTM, ANQGSEA. For the CDR3, the DNA is TGCAGCGTTGATGGTCGACCGGGTGAGCAGTACTTC. Amino acids: CSVDGRPGEQYF.

This clonotype was observed at least ten times. CDR3 nucleotide sequence: TGTGCCAGCAGCTTAGTACCGGGGCCAGAGACCCAGTACTTC. Amino acid sequence: CASSLVPGPETQYF. The V call is TRBV7-9, the J call TRBJ2-5, with D tentatively TRBD1 or TRBD2 (5 bases each). CDR1 is SEHNR, CDR2 FQNEAQ, per germline (reference sequence). The V and J ends lost 1 base and 4 bases respectively, with 10 bases between them. The CDR3 is made up of 14 amino acids.

This clonotype was observed many times. This rearrangement joins TRBV7-9 to TRBJ2-5; a possible D gene is TRBD1 (5 bases). This CDR3 region has 14 residues. V gave up 1 base and J gave up 2 bases, with 8 bases separating them. Germline lookup yields CDR1 SEHNR and CDR2 FQNEAQ (reference sequence). CDR3 region: CASSLGGRQETQYF. CDR3 bases: TGTGCCAGCAGCTTAGGGGGCAGGCAAGAGACCCAGTACTTC.

This sequence joins TRBV7-2 and TRBJ2-1; a weak D match, TRBD1 (6 bases). CDR3 length: 12 amino acids. Trimming shortened V by 6 bases and J by 10 bases, and 13 bases separated the two germline ends. Germline CDR1 and CDR2: SGHTA and FQGNSA. The CDR3 region is CASRATGTEQFF. The CDR3 DNA reads TGTGCCAGCAGGGCAACCGGGACAGAGCAGTTCTTC.

This clonotype was counted only a few times. The gene calls are TRBV7-2 and TRBJ1-5; D may be TRBD1 (6 bases). The germline gives CDR1 SGHTA, CDR2 FQGNSA. This CDR3 comprises 15 residues. Trimming took off 1 base at V and 6 bases at J, with 13 bases between the two ends. The DNA for the CDR3 is TGTGCCAGCAGCTTAGGCGGGCAGGGGAGTCAGCCCCAGCATTTT. Amino acid sequence: CASSLGGQGSQPQHF.

This clonotype was seen at least ten times. V usage is TRBV28 and J usage is TRBJ2-1; possibly TRBD1 or TRBD2 for D (6 bases each). This CDR3 is built from 17 residues. Germline CDR1 and CDR2: MDHEN and SYDVKM. Trimming took off 1 base at V and 0 bases at J, with 13 bases between the two ends. The DNA for the CDR3 is TGTGCCAGCAGTTTATCCGGGGGCGCGAGCTCCTACAATGAGCAGTTCTTC. Translating gives CASSLSGGASSYNEQFF.

This clonotype came up a few times. V and J are TRBV7-2 and TRBJ2-7, with a tentative D call TRBD1 (5 bases). Germline CDR1 SGHTA, CDR2 FQGNSA. Between the trimmed V and J ends, which lost 1 base and 3 bases, there was a span of 10 bases. This CDR3 comprises 14 residues. The DNA of the CDR3 is TGTGCCAGCAGCTTAGTGGGGCAGAACTACGAGCAGTACTTC. This translates into CASSLVGQNYEQYF.

This clonotype was recorded many times. This rearrangement joins TRBV5-1 to TRBJ1-5, with a tentative D call TRBD1 (6 bases). The CDR3 loop spans 14 amino acids. Germline V lookup: CDR1 SGHRS, CDR2 YFSETQ. Trimming removed 0 bases from V and 3 bases from J, with 7 bases in between. The CDR3 spells CASSLAGANQPQHF. In nucleotides, the CDR3 is TGCGCCAGCAGCTTGGCGGGGGCCAATCAGCCCCAGCATTTT.

This clonotype was observed many times. The V gene is TRBV3-1, the J gene TRBJ1-2; D call uncertain. Trimming took off 0 bases at V and 3 bases at J, with 11 bases between the two ends. The germline CDR1 and CDR2 sequences are LGHDT and YNNKEL (reference sequence). The CDR3 length is 15 residues. As DNA, the CDR3 is TGTGCCAGCAGCCAAGATCCCCGATCAGACTATGGCTACACCTTC. This encodes CASSQDPRSDYGYTF. The full variable domain, completed using reference TRBV3-1 and TRBJ1-2, is DTAVSQTPKYLVTQMGNDKSIKCEQNLGHDTMYWYKQDSKKFLKIMFSYNNKELIINETVPNRFSPKSPDKAHLNLHINSLELGDSAVYFCASSQDPRSDYGYTFGSGTRLTVV.

This clonotype was observed many times. This rearrangement joins TRBV5-5 to TRBJ2-1; 7 bases agree with TRBD2. The CDR3 covers 15 residues. Germline V gene data show CDR1 as SGHKS and CDR2 as YYEKEE (reference sequence). Trimming took 2 bases from V and 3 from J; bases not matched to a gene: 5. CDR3 in DNA: TGTGCCAGCAGCTTCGGACTAGGGGACTACAATGAGCAGTTCTTC. Amino acids: CASSFGLGDYNEQFF.

This clonotype showed up many times. The chain employs TRBV20-1 and TRBJ1-2; no definite D call. CDR1 DFQATT and CDR2 SNEGSKA come from the germline V gene (reference sequence). This CDR3 is built from 15 residues. Between the trimmed V and J ends, which lost 1 base and 3 bases, there was a span of 15 bases. In DNA form, the CDR3 reads TGCAGTGCTAGAGTGATCCCCGAGGGCGACTATGGCTACACCTTC. Protein: CSARVIPEGDYGYTF.

Ten or more counts support this clonotype. The chain has TRBV5-1 and TRBJ2-7, with D hard to call. The CDR3 has 13 residues. V was pared by 0 bases and J by 3 bases, with 7 bases between. Germline V CDR1 and CDR2: SGHRS, YFSETQ. This CDR3 reads CASSLGFLYEQYF. CDR3 DNA: TGCGCCAGCAGCTTGGGGTTCCTCTACGAGCAGTACTTC.